This TCR beta chain appears in the sequencing data of a study of beta chain features in type 1 diabetes. The wider study: The number of sorted cells examined across all samples was some 99 million.

General study results and limits: Junctions at VDJ sites from type 1 diabetes patients had fewer insertions and more deletions. There was a moderate but significant shortening of TCRB CDR3s in all four CD4+ subsets of Type 1 diabetes patients.

Investigators reverse transcribed all isolated RNA, so they sequenced expressed TCRB transcripts. Sequencing was performed with immunoSEQ multiplex PCR; in TCRdb, only in-frame clones are kept and a portion is missing. The sample lists 600,000 or so clones; over 10% were seen once. There are 18 residues in the CDR3. V lost 1 base to trimming and J lost 4 bases; unmatched junction nucleotides: 15. Germline V lookup: CDR1 GTSNPN, CDR2 SVGIG (reference sequence). It was via CD45RO/CCR7/CD25/CD127/CD95/CD27 that CD4+ naive, central memory, regulatory and stem cell-like memory cells were sorted. Worth noting for this clone: Its antigen remains unknown.

The genes are TRBV30 and TRBJ2-3; 9 bases line up with TRBD2. Specimen: naive CD4+ T cells from blood. This TCR was sampled from a man aged 25 to 40 with type 1 diabetes. The CDR3 nucleotides read TGTGCCTGGAGTGCTGCCCGCTGGGGCGGGGGGGCCGCAGATACGCAGTATTTT. The encoded protein is CAWSAARWGGGAADTQYF.